The 32 T cell receptor beta chains below all came from one sample that was sequenced in a study of cytomegalovirus exposure and HLA in healthy donors. Both 60 Vbeta primers and 13 Jbeta primers went into the PCR. Here immunoSEQ multiplex PCR was the method, and the copy in TCRdb shows in-frame clones only, minus some. The sample holds about 140,000 clones, 60% to 85% seen once. The material sequenced was PBMCs. Receptors originate from a male donor in good health and CMV-seropositive.

The chain joins TRBV5-1 to TRBJ2-1; D perhaps matches TRBD1 (6 bases). The length of the CDR3 is 15 residues. The germline gives CDR1 SGHRS, CDR2 YFSETQ. The V end was cut by 0 bases, the J end by 6 bases, with 13 bases between. CDR3 residues: CASSLAGELSNEQFF. As DNA, the CDR3 is TGCGCCAGCAGCTTGGCAGGGGAGCTGAGCAATGAGCAGTTCTTC.

The rearrangement links TRBV6-5 to TRBJ2-7; TRBD2 aligns across 12 bases. Trimming removed 4 bases from V and 4 bases from J; junction bases left unmatched: 8. CDR1 is MNHEY and CDR2 is SVGAGI in the germline V gene. The CDR3 runs to 16 residues. CDR3 in DNA: TGTGCCAGCAGTTCCCCCGGGACTAGCGGGTCTTACGAGCAGTACTTC. It yields the protein CASSSPGTSGSYEQYF.

CDR3 DNA: TGCGCCAGCAGTGATCCAGGGACTGGCAATCAGCCCCAGCATTTT. Translated: CASSDPGTGNQPQHF. This sequence joins TRBV10-2 and TRBJ1-5, with a possible D match to TRBD1 (5 bases). The germline V gene has CDR1 WSHSY and CDR2 SAAADI. The V gene lost 3 bases and the J gene lost 2 bases, with 11 bases spanning the gap. This CDR3 region has 15 residues.

This rearrangement joins TRBV7-8 to TRBJ2-5, with 11 nucleotides matching TRBD1. CDR1 and CDR2 (germline): SGHVS, FQNEAQ. The CDR3 consists of 17 residues. Losses at the gene ends were 1 base for V and 0 bases for J; bases not matched to a gene: 4. The CDR3 DNA sequence: TGTGCCAGCAGCTTAGGGGACAGGGGGGTGTACCAAGAGACCCAGTACTTC. Protein sequence: CASSLGDRGVYQETQYF.

V gene TRBV6-5 combines with J gene TRBJ2-3, with 8 bases fitting TRBD2. The CDR3 has 16 residues. Germline trimming cut 1 base from V and 3 bases from J; bases unmatched to any gene: 6. Germline CDR1 is MNHEY and CDR2 is SVGAGI. CDR3 in amino acids: CASSYWLAGRTDTQYF. The DNA for the CDR3 is TGTGCCAGCAGTTACTGGCTAGCGGGTAGGACAGATACGCAGTATTTT.

The V gene is TRBV21-1, the J gene TRBJ2-3; the table gives TRBD2 as D, unverified against the DNA. TRBV21-1 is a pseudogene segment. The CDR3 totals 13 residues. The CDR3 protein is CASNGTRADTQYF. The CDR3 nucleotides are TGTGCCAGCAACGGGACTAGGGCAGATACGCAGTATTTT.

This clone occurred a few times. This chain joins TRBV5-1 and TRBJ1-1; D ambiguous. V lost 3 bases to trimming and J lost 4 bases, with 13 bases between them. Germline assignment: CDR1 SGHRS and CDR2 YFSETQ. The CDR3 length is 14 residues. This CDR3 reads CASSWALASTEAFF. In DNA form, the CDR3 reads TGCGCCAGCAGCTGGGCGCTGGCCAGCACTGAAGCTTTCTTT.

This sequence joins TRBV6-1 and TRBJ1-2; D might be TRBD1 (6 bases). V shed 6 bases and J shed 5 bases, with 22 bases lying between them. The CDR3 is 16 amino acids. From germline, CDR1 is MNHNS and CDR2 SASEGT. In DNA form, the CDR3 reads TGTGCCAGCAGCGAAACAGGGCGAGGGTTTAGATATGGCTACACCTTC. It translates to CASSETGRGFRYGYTF.

This chain joins TRBV4-1 and TRBJ2-3; 12 bases agree with TRBD2. V shed 2 bases and J 6 bases; nucleotides not matched to a gene: 3. This CDR3 spans 15 amino acids. Germline V gene sequence: CDR1 MGHRA, CDR2 YSYEKL. CDR3 bases: TGCGCCAGCAGCCAACTAGCGGGGGGGCCGGATACGCAGTATTTT. This codes for CASSQLAGGPDTQYF.

The J gene is TRBJ2-1, the V gene TRBV25-1; 9 bases are a match to TRBD2. CDR3 length: 16 amino acids. Unmatched junction bases numbered 3, after V lost 1 base and J lost 2 bases. Germline V gives CDR1 MGHDK, CDR2 SYGVNS. The CDR3 region is CASSELGGGAYNEQFF. In DNA, the CDR3 is TGTGCCAGCAGTGAATTGGGCGGGGGGGCCTACAATGAGCAGTTCTTC.

This chain links TRBV7-3 with TRBJ2-2; 9 positions match TRBD2. The CDR3 spans 15 residues. The J segment lost 1 base and the V segment lost 3 bases, leaving 0 bases of the junction unmatched. CDR1 and CDR2 from the germline V gene are SGHTA and FQGTGA. The DNA for the CDR3 is TGTGCCAGCAGCTTTAGCGGGGGGAACACCGGGGAGCTGTTTTTT. Translating it yields CASSFSGGNTGELFF.

The chain has TRBV28 and TRBJ1-2; D is undetermined. This CDR3 is built from 13 residues. Germline values: CDR1 MDHEN, CDR2 SYDVKM. V lost 4 bases to trimming and J lost 1 base, with 7 bases between them. CDR3 nucleotide sequence: TGTGCCAGCAGTTATGGACTTAACTATGGCTACACCTTC. It translates to CASSYGLNYGYTF.

This clone was detected only a few times. Other DNA sequences within the sample encode an identical CDR3. The chain recombines TRBV9 with TRBJ2-7, with D possibly matching TRBD2 (6 bases). This CDR3 is built from 13 residues. V was pared by 0 bases and J by 6 bases, with 10 bases between. Germline loops: CDR1 SGDLS, CDR2 YYNGEE. The DNA of the CDR3 is TGTGCCAGCAGCGTAGGGGGAGGTACCGAGCAGTACTTC. It is translated as CASSVGGGTEQYF.

This chain links TRBV27 with TRBJ1-5; TRBD1 matches 9 bases. There are 13 residues in the CDR3. Trimming cost V 5 bases and J 6 bases; bases outside gene matches: 2. Germline loops: CDR1 MNHEY, CDR2 SMNVEV (reference sequence). The CDR3 region is CASSDRGSQPQHF. The CDR3 coding sequence is TGTGCCAGCAGTGACAGGGGGAGTCAGCCCCAGCATTTT.

J is TRBJ1-3 and V is TRBV7-2; D is perhaps TRBD1 (5 bases). Germline V lookup: CDR1 SGHTA, CDR2 FQGNSA. V was pared by 3 bases and J by 0 bases, with 9 bases between. The CDR3 loop spans 15 amino acids. The CDR3 DNA reads TGTGCCAGCAGCTTCCAGGGCCGCTCTGGAAACACCATATATTTT. The encoded protein is CASSFQGRSGNTIYF.

The chain has TRBV6-1 and TRBJ1-1; D gene ambiguous. The germline V gene has CDR1 MNHNS and CDR2 SASEGT. The ends were cut back, 2 bases at V and 5 bases at J, with 3 bases in the middle. This CDR3 contains 11 residues. CDR3 sequence reads: CASSESTEAFF. The CDR3 DNA is TGTGCCAGCAGTGAATCAACTGAAGCTTTCTTT.

The chain employs TRBV6-4 and TRBJ1-3; D is undetermined. Germline V gives CDR1 MRHNA, CDR2 SNTAGT. The CDR3 extends over 18 amino acids. Trimming removed 0 bases from V and 3 bases from J, with 18 bases in between. The CDR3 nucleotides read TGTGCCAGCAGTGACTCTAGAGCGGCCGCAGGACGTGGAAACACCATATATTTT. Protein product: CASSDSRAAAGRGNTIYF.

The chain employs TRBV2 and TRBJ1-5; TRBD1 is a possible D gene (5 bases). V dropped 6 bases and J dropped 3 bases, with 12 bases sitting between them. The CDR3 consists of 14 residues. CDR1 SNHLY and CDR2 FYNNEI come from the germline V gene. The CDR3 spells CASRLDSNNQPQHF. The DNA for the CDR3 is TGTGCCAGCAGGCTAGACAGTAACAATCAGCCCCAGCATTTT.

CDR3 nucleotide sequence: TGTGCCAGCTCACCACCGGCAGGGAAGGCCATCGGGGAGCTGTTTTTT. Protein sequence: CASSPPAGKAIGELFF. V and J are TRBV18 and TRBJ2-2, with a tentative D call TRBD1 (5 bases). Trimming took off 0 bases at V and 7 bases at J, with 15 bases between the two ends. Germline CDR1 and CDR2: KGHSH and LQKENI. This CDR3 is 16 amino acids long. Full variable domain (remainder filled in from reference TRBV18 and TRBJ2-2): NAGVMQNPRHLVRRRGQEARLRCSPMKGHSHVYWYRQLPEEGLKFMVYLQKENIIDESGMPKERFSAEFPKEGPSILRIQQVVRGDSAAYFCASSPPAGKAIGELFFGEGSRLTVL.

The rearrangement joins TRBV2 to TRBJ1-1; TRBD1 matches at 7 bases. The V segment lost 6 bases and the J segment 3 bases; nucleotides outside the gene matches: 7. Germline values: CDR1 SNHLY, CDR2 FYNNEI. The length of the CDR3 is 14 residues. The CDR3 DNA is TGTGCCAGCAGCGCACCGACAGGGTACACTGAAGCTTTCTTT. Its translation: CASSAPTGYTEAFF.

The chain uses TRBV9 and TRBJ2-1, with a tentative D call TRBD1 (7 bases). The CDR3 sequence is 13 residues long. CDR1 is SGDLS, CDR2 YYNGEE, per germline. V was trimmed by 2 bases and J by 12 bases, leaving 15 bases between them. CDR3 sequence: CASSVDPQGGQFF. CDR3 sequence (DNA): TGTGCCAGCAGCGTTGACCCTCAGGGGGGGCAGTTCTTC.

This clone was recorded only once. This sequence joins TRBV11-1 and TRBJ2-1; 11 bases line up with TRBD2. V was pared by 5 bases and J by 7 bases, with 4 bases of the junction left unmatched. The CDR3 extends over 14 amino acids. CDR1 is SGHAT and CDR2 is FQDESV in the germline V gene (reference sequence). In DNA form, the CDR3 reads TGTGCCAGCAGCCTACGGACTAGCGGGAATGAGCAGTTCTTC. Translation: CASSLRTSGNEQFF.

The V gene is TRBV18, the J gene TRBJ2-1; 11 bases are a match to TRBD2. Trimming cost V 3 bases and J 7 bases; bases outside gene matches: 5. The length of the CDR3 is 15 residues. Germline V CDR1 and CDR2: KGHSH, LQKENI. CDR3 nucleotides: TGTGCCAGCTCACCCACTAGCGGGAGTGCGAATGAGCAGTTCTTC. Translating gives CASSPTSGSANEQFF.

The chain uses TRBV18 and TRBJ2-5, with 9 bases aligning to TRBD1. CDR1 is KGHSH and CDR2 is LQKENI in the germline V gene. This CDR3 has 15 amino acids. The J segment lost 4 bases and the V segment lost 6 bases, leaving 9 bases of the junction unmatched. CDR3 in DNA: TGTGCCAGCTCCCCGACGGGACAGGGAGGAGAGACCCAGTACTTC. Amino acid sequence: CASSPTGQGGETQYF.

V and J are TRBV9 and TRBJ2-3; D perhaps matches TRBD2 (6 bases). V was cut by 0 bases and J by 6 bases, with 11 bases left in between. The CDR3 loop spans 14 amino acids. CDR1 is SGDLS, CDR2 YYNGEE, per germline. CDR3 sequence reads: CASSVVGSLDTQYF. CDR3 DNA: TGTGCCAGCAGCGTAGTCGGGAGTTTGGATACGCAGTATTTT. Variable domain in full (rest from reference TRBV9 and TRBJ2-3): DSGVTQTPKHLITATGQRVTLRCSPRSGDLSVYWYQQSLDQGLQFLIQYYNGEERAKGNILERFSAQQFPDLHSELNLSSLELGDSALYFCASSVVGSLDTQYFGPGTRLTVL.

The J gene is TRBJ2-7, the V gene TRBV5-8, with 8 nucleotides matching TRBD1. The ends lost 2 bases at V and 1 base at J; junction bases unmatched: 2. This CDR3 comprises 14 residues. CDR1 and CDR2 from the germline V gene are SGHTS and YDEGEE. The CDR3 reads CASSLGQGSYEQYF. CDR3 coding DNA: TGTGCCAGCAGCTTAGGACAGGGTTCCTACGAGCAGTACTTC. The full variable domain, with the rest looked up from reference TRBV5-8 and TRBJ2-7, is EAGVTQSPTHLIKTRGQQATLRCSPISGHTSVYWYQQALGLGLQFLLWYDEGEERNRGNFPPRFSGRQFPNYSSELNVNALELEDSALYLCASSLGQGSYEQYFGPGTRLTVT.

This sequence joins TRBV6-5 and TRBJ2-3; 8 bases map to TRBD2. This CDR3 has 13 residues. Per germline, CDR1 MNHEY and CDR2 SVGAGI. V shed 8 bases and J 2 bases; nucleotides not matched to a gene: 3. The CDR3 DNA is TGTGCCAGCGGCGGGAGGCCCACAGATACGCAGTATTTT. Its translation: CASGGRPTDTQYF.

The chain couples TRBV7-2 to TRBJ2-7; 10 bases line up with TRBD2. CDR1 SGHTA and CDR2 FQGNSA come from the germline V gene. Trimming removed 6 bases from V and 7 bases from J; junction bases left unmatched: 12. The CDR3 consists of 15 residues. CDR3 residues: CASSRPSGSSNEQYF. In DNA, the CDR3 is TGTGCCAGCAGTCGGCCTAGCGGGAGTTCTAATGAGCAGTACTTC.

The CDR3 loop reads CASSLGRYEQYF. The CDR3 DNA is TGTGCCAGCAGCCTCGGTCGGTACGAGCAGTACTTC. The genes are TRBV7-8 and TRBJ2-7; no clear D gene. Germline assignment: CDR1 SGHVS and CDR2 FQNEAQ. There are 12 residues in the CDR3. With 5 bases removed from V and 4 bases from J, the gap between germline ends came to 9 bases. Together with reference TRBV7-8 and TRBJ2-7, the CDR3 gives the full variable domain: GAGVSQSPRYKVAKRGQDVALRCDPISGHVSLFWYQQALGQGPEFLTYFQNEAQLDKSGLPSDRFFAERPEGSVSTLKIQRTQQEDSAVYLCASSLGRYEQYFGPGTRLTVT.

This clone was seen once. The chain is built from TRBV7-9 and TRBJ2-5, with 9 bases matching TRBD2. Germline V CDR1 and CDR2: SEHNR, FQNEAQ (reference sequence). Losses at the gene ends were 1 base for V and 1 base for J; bases not matched to a gene: 4. CDR3 length: 16 amino acids. In DNA form, the CDR3 reads TGTGCCAGCAGCTTAGTGGCTAGCGGGGCCCAAGAGACCCAGTACTTC. It codes for CASSLVASGAQETQYF.

V gene TRBV18 combines with J gene TRBJ2-7, with 7 bases identical to TRBD1. CDR1 is KGHSH and CDR2 is LQKENI in the germline V gene. This CDR3 comprises 16 residues. The V segment lost 6 bases and the J segment 3 bases; nucleotides outside the gene matches: 14. This CDR3 reads CASSYFTPGQLYEQYF. CDR3 DNA: TGTGCCAGCTCCTACTTTACGCCGGGACAGCTCTACGAGCAGTACTTC.

The genes are TRBV5-1 and TRBJ2-5, with 10 bases identical to TRBD1. This CDR3 has 15 amino acids. The V gene end was trimmed by 1 base and the J gene end by 5 bases; junction bases not matched to a gene: 5. Germline CDR1 and CDR2: SGHRS and YFSETQ. CDR3 sequence (DNA): TGCGCCAGCAGCTTGAGACAGGGGGCTGCGGAGACCCAGTACTTC. Protein product: CASSLRQGAAETQYF.